The clone carrying this TCR beta chain appeared a few times. CDR1 and CDR2 from the germline V gene are KGHSH and LQKENI. V shed 3 bases and J shed 7 bases, with 13 bases lying between them. This CDR3 has 14 amino acids. This specimen belongs to a study of shared clonotypes between healthy human individuals. The authors ran unsorted PBMC replicate PCRs on 300 ng DNA, tens of thousands of T cell genomes. The repertoire was sequenced with immunoSEQ multiplex PCR; TCRdb's copy has only in-frame clones and lacks some. The table has 90,000 to 100,000 clones, about half seen once; the top ten hold roughly 16%. In unsorted samples, genomic DNA was obtained using roughly 90 million PBMCs.

This TCR was sampled from a woman aged 40 to 50 in good health. Some clones in this sample may be carry-over from other donors' samples. This sequence joins TRBV18 and TRBJ1-5, with D possibly being TRBD1 (6 bases). Sample: PBMCs. CDR3 sequence: CASSPYREMQPQHF. CDR3 coding DNA: TGTGCCAGCTCACCGTACAGGGAGATGCAGCCCCAGCATTTT.